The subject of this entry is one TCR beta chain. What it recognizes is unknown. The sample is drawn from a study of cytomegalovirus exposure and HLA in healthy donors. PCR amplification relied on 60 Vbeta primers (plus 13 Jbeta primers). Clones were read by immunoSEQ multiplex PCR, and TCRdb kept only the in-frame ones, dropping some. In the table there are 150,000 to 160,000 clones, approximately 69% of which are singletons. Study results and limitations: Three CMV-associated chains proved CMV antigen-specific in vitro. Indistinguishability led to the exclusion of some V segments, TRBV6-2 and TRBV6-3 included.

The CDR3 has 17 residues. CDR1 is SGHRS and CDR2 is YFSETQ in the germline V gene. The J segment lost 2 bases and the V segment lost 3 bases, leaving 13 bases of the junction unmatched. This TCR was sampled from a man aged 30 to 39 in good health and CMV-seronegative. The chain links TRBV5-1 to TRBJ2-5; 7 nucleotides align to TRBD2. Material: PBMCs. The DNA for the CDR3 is TGCGCCAGCAGCTGGGGTGCGTCGGGGGGAGTACAAGAGACCCAGTACTTC. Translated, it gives CASSWGASGGVQETQYF.